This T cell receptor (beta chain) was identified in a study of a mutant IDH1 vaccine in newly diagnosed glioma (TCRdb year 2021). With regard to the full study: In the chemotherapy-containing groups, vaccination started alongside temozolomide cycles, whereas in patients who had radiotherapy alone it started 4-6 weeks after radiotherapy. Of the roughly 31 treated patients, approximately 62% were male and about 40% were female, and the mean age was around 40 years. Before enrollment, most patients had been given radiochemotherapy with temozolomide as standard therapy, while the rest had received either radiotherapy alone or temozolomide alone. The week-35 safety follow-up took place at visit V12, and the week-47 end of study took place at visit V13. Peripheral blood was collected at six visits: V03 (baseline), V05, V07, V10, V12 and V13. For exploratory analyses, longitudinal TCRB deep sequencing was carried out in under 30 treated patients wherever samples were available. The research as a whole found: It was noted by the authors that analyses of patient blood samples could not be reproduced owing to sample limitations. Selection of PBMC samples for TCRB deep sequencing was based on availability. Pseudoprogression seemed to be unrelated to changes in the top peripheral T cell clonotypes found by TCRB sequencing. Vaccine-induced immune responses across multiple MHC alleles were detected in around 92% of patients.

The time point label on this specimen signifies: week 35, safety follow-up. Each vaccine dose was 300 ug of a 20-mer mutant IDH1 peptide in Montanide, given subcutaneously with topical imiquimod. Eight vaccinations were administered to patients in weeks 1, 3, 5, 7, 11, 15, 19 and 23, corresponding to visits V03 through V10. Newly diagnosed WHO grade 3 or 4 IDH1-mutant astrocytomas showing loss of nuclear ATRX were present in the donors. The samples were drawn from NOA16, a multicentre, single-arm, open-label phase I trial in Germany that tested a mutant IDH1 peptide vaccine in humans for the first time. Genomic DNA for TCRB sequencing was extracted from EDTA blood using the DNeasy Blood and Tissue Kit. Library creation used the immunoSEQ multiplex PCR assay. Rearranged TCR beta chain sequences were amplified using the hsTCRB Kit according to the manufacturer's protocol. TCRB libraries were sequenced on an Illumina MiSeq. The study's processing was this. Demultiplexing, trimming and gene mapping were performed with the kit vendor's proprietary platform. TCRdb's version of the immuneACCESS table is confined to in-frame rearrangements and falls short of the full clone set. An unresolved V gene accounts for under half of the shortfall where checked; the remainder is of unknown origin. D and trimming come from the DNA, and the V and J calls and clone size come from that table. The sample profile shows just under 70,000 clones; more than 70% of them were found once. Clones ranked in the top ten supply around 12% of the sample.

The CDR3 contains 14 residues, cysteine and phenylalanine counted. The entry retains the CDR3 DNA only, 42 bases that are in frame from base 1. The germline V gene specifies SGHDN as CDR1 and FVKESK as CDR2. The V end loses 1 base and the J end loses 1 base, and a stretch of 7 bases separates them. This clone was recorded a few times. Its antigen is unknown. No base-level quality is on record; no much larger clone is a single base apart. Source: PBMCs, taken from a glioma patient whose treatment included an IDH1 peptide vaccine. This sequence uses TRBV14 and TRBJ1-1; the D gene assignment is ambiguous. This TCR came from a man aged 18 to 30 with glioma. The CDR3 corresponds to CASSQVLGNTEAFF. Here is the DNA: TGTGCCAGCAGCCAAGTACTGGGGAACACTGAAGCTTTCTTT.